The 28 T cell receptor beta chains listed next were all sequenced from one sample in a study of blood T cell repertoires in COVID-19. TCRdb's copy holds only in-frame clones and misses some; the assay was immunoSEQ multiplex PCR. Counted here are a few hundred thousand clones, around 84% occurring once; the ten biggest clones make up over 4%. Sequenced material: peripheral blood. The receptors shown here come from a woman aged 60-70 years with COVID-19, enrolled during active disease.

The chain links TRBV11-3 to TRBJ2-1, with 8 bases identical to TRBD2. Trimming took 5 bases from V and 4 from J; bases not matched to a gene: 4. Germline-derived CDR1 and CDR2 are SGHNT and YENEEA. The CDR3 has 14 amino acids. CDR3 DNA: TGTGCCAGCAGCCCGACTAGCGTATACAATGAGCAGTTCTTC. Translated, it gives CASSPTSVYNEQFF.

The CDR3 protein is CASSIRSPTEAFF. DNA for the CDR3: TGTGCCAGTAGTATCCGGTCCCCCACTGAAGCTTTCTTT. This sequence joins TRBV19 and TRBJ1-1; no definite D call. The germline V gene encodes CDR1 LNHDA and CDR2 SQIVND (reference sequence). CDR3 size: 13 residues. The V end lost 3 bases, the J end lost 4 bases, and 9 bases lay between the germline ends.

The genes are TRBV6-6 and TRBJ2-7; no clear D gene. Trimming pared 2 bases from V and 2 bases from J, leaving 10 bases between. Germline V gene data show CDR1 as MNHNY and CDR2 as SVGAGI (reference sequence). This CDR3 spans 14 amino acids. The CDR3: CASSYTVGTYEQYF. The DNA of the CDR3 is TGTGCCAGCAGTTACACAGTTGGCACCTACGAGCAGTACTTC.

This chain connects TRBV6-2 or TRBV6-3 to TRBJ1-2; 9 bases are a match to TRBD1. V lost 4 bases and J lost 0; bases outside the gene matches: 12. Germline V lookup: CDR1 MNHEY, CDR2 SVGEGT. The CDR3 runs to 18 residues. CDR3 loop: CASSSRDRAIPSNYGYTF. The CDR3 DNA sequence: TGTGCCAGCAGTTCCCGGGACAGGGCCATCCCGTCTAACTATGGCTACACCTTC.

This chain links TRBV24-1 with TRBJ2-5, with a possible D match to TRBD1 (5 bases). The CDR3 covers 13 residues. Trimming removed 0 bases at V and 4 bases at J, with 5 bases between. The germline V gene encodes CDR1 KGHDR and CDR2 SFDVKD. The CDR3 DNA follows: TGTGCCACCAGTGATTTGGGGGCAGAGACCCAGTACTTC. Translation: CATSDLGAETQYF.

This chain links TRBV3-1 (or the pseudogene TRBV3-2) with TRBJ1-5; 7 bases are a match to TRBD1. Per the germline V gene, CDR1 is LGHDT and CDR2 is YNNKEL (reference sequence). This CDR3 is 15 amino acids long. The ends lost 5 bases at V and 2 bases at J; junction bases unmatched: 6. CDR3 in amino acids: CASSSDRDGNQPQHF. CDR3 DNA: TGTGCCAGCAGCTCTGACAGGGACGGCAATCAGCCCCAGCATTTT.

This clone was seen a single time. The chain couples TRBV4-3 to TRBJ2-1, with 12 bases aligning to TRBD2. The CDR3 has 18 residues. V lost 0 bases to trimming and J lost 5 bases; unmatched junction nucleotides: 8. Per germline, CDR1 LGHNA and CDR2 YSLEER. The CDR3, as DNA: TGCGCCAGCAGCCAAGAACCGGCTAGCGGGGGGGCCCACAATGAGCAGTTCTTC. This sequence encodes CASSQEPASGGAHNEQFF.

The chain employs TRBV27 and TRBJ1-4; D perhaps matches TRBD1 (5 bases). V gave up 2 bases and J gave up 3 bases, with 10 bases separating them. The V gene's germline CDR1 is MNHEY and CDR2 SMNVEV (reference sequence). The CDR3 consists of 15 residues. CDR3 sequence: CASSLLTVPNEKLFF. The CDR3 DNA reads TGTGCCAGCAGTTTACTGACAGTCCCTAATGAAAAACTGTTTTTT.

V gene TRBV6-5 combines with J gene TRBJ1-1; 7 nucleotides line up with TRBD1. V lost 6 bases and J lost 2; bases outside the gene matches: 9. Germline CDR1 MNHEY, CDR2 SVGAGI. The CDR3 has 15 residues. As DNA, the CDR3 is TGTGCCAGCAGAAGGCGGACAGGCAGTAACACTGAAGCTTTCTTT. Its protein product is CASRRRTGSNTEAFF.

The chain has TRBV28 and TRBJ1-2, with a possible D match to TRBD1 (5 bases). Germline loops: CDR1 MDHEN, CDR2 SYDVKM. V was clipped by 8 bases and J by 6 bases, with 13 bases between them. The CDR3 runs 12 residues. CDR3 nucleotides: TGTGCCAGCGCAGGGTTAATCGATGGCTACACCTTC. Its protein product is CASAGLIDGYTF.

This rearrangement joins TRBV5-1 to TRBJ2-7; 7 positions agree with TRBD2. Looked up from germline, CDR1 is SGHRS and CDR2 is YFSETQ. The V and J ends lost 1 base and 2 bases, in that order; junction bases with no gene match: 12. This CDR3 comprises 17 residues. This CDR3 is CASSLRGLVFPPYEQYF. CDR3 nucleotide sequence: TGCGCCAGCAGCTTGAGAGGACTAGTTTTTCCACCCTACGAGCAGTACTTC. Using reference TRBV5-1 and TRBJ2-7 for the parts outside the CDR3, the full variable domain is KAGVTQTPRYLIKTRGQQVTLSCSPISGHRSVSWYQQTPGQGLQFLFEYFSETQRNKGNFPGRFSGRQFSNSRSEMNVSTLELGDSALYLCASSLRGLVFPPYEQYFGPGTRLTVT.

The CDR3 here is CASSQDIGGSWGAFF. CDR3 coding DNA: TGTGCCAGCAGCCAAGATATCGGGGGGAGTTGGGGAGCTTTCTTT. The chain employs TRBV4-2 and TRBJ1-1; D may be TRBD1 (5 bases). Germline V gives CDR1 LGHNA, CDR2 YNFKEQ. Trimming took off 0 bases at V and 10 bases at J, with 18 bases between the two ends. This CDR3 is built from 15 residues.

The chain couples TRBV28 to TRBJ2-7; 10 nucleotides match TRBD2. CDR3 length equals 15 residues. J lost 2 bases, V lost 6 bases, and 7 bases had no gene match. Per germline, CDR1 MDHEN and CDR2 SYDVKM. The CDR3 loop is CASRTIAGGAYEQYF. CDR3 bases: TGTGCCAGCAGGACTATAGCGGGAGGAGCCTACGAGCAGTACTTC.

The chain has TRBV28 and TRBJ2-1; possibly TRBD2 for D (5 bases). CDR3 size: 18 residues. Looked up from germline, CDR1 is MDHEN and CDR2 is SYDVKM. Trimming removed 3 bases at V and 3 bases at J, with 21 bases between. As DNA, the CDR3 is TGTGCCAGCAGTTTCCCCCTACAAGTTAGCGAGGGCTACAATGAGCAGTTCTTC. Translating it yields CASSFPLQVSEGYNEQFF.

This clone was counted a single time. The chain is built from TRBV2 and TRBJ2-7; 13 nucleotides agree with TRBD2. Germline V gene data show CDR1 as SNHLY and CDR2 as FYNNEI. This CDR3 spans 15 amino acids. With 6 bases clipped from V and 4 bases from J, the junction kept 6 bases outside the gene matches. The CDR3 reads CASRATSGGLYEQYF. In nucleotides, the CDR3 is TGTGCCAGCAGGGCGACTAGCGGGGGGCTTTACGAGCAGTACTTC.

This clone was detected only once. The J gene is TRBJ2-3, the V gene TRBV7-2; tentative D call: TRBD2 (7 bases). V gave up 5 bases and J gave up 8 bases, with 20 bases separating them. This CDR3 is built from 15 residues. Germline CDR1 and CDR2: SGHTA and FQGNSA. The CDR3 sequence: CASSARGGGRGTQYF. DNA for the CDR3: TGTGCCAGCAGCGCAAGGGGGGGAGGGCGAGGTACGCAGTATTTT.

The chain couples TRBV5-1 to TRBJ2-7; TRBD1 matches 11 bases. CDR3 length: 15 residues. Trimming removed 4 bases from V and 7 bases from J; junction bases left unmatched: 10. Germline V gene data show CDR1 as SGHRS and CDR2 as YFSETQ. The CDR3 nucleotides are TGCGCCAGCAGCCTAGGACAGGGGGCCAGCTTGGAGCAGTACTTC. Translating it yields CASSLGQGASLEQYF. Looking up the rest from reference TRBV5-1 and TRBJ2-7 gives the full variable domain: KAGVTQTPRYLIKTRGQQVTLSCSPISGHRSVSWYQQTPGQGLQFLFEYFSETQRNKGNFPGRFSGRQFSNSRSEMNVSTLELGDSALYLCASSLGQGASLEQYFGPGTRLTVT.

The gene calls are TRBV4-1 and TRBJ2-7; TRBD1 agrees at 7 bases. The CDR3 has 17 amino acids. The J segment lost 5 bases and the V segment lost 5 bases, leaving 18 bases of the junction unmatched. Germline-derived CDR1 and CDR2 are MGHRA and YSYEKL. CDR3 amino acids: CASSVRQDSDRVNEQYF. CDR3 nucleotide sequence: TGCGCCAGCAGCGTCCGACAAGATAGCGACAGGGTGAACGAGCAGTACTTC.

This rearrangement joins TRBV7-9 to TRBJ2-3; D is unclear. V shed 2 bases and J shed 5 bases, with 2 bases lying between them. Germline lookup yields CDR1 SEHNR and CDR2 FQNEAQ (reference sequence). This CDR3 has 11 amino acids. CDR3 region: CASSLLDTQYF. The CDR3, as DNA: TGTGCCAGCAGCTTACTAGATACGCAGTATTTT.

The chain joins TRBV7-2 to TRBJ2-1; 10 bases are shared with TRBD2. Trimming took 5 bases from V and 2 from J; bases not matched to a gene: 3. The CDR3 runs 15 residues. The germline CDR1 and CDR2 sequences are SGHTA and FQGNSA. This CDR3 is CASSRSGGTYNEQFF. The CDR3, as DNA: TGTGCCAGCAGCCGTAGCGGGGGGACCTACAATGAGCAGTTCTTC.

This clone was observed a single time. The chain is built from TRBV3-1 (or the pseudogene TRBV3-2) and TRBJ1-4; TRBD1 might be the D (6 bases). The ends were cut back, 1 base at V and 5 bases at J, with 11 bases in the middle. The CDR3 runs 15 residues. Germline V lookup: CDR1 LGHDT, CDR2 YNNKEL (reference sequence). This chain's CDR3 is CASSQAGTPNEKLFF. The CDR3 DNA is TGTGCCAGCAGCCAAGCGGGGACACCAAATGAAAAACTGTTTTTT.

A remark on this clone: Other nucleotide sequences in the sample specify the same CDR3. The chain is built from TRBV19 and TRBJ2-7; a possible D gene is TRBD1 (6 bases). Germline-derived CDR1 and CDR2 are LNHDA and SQIVND (reference sequence). The ends were cut back, 5 bases at V and 0 bases at J, with 8 bases in the middle. The CDR3 length is 13 residues. The CDR3 DNA follows: TGTGCCAGTAGTCGGGACACCTCCTACGAGCAGTACTTC. This translates into CASSRDTSYEQYF.

This clone was counted once. The chain recombines TRBV2 with TRBJ2-1; possibly TRBD2 for D (6 bases). Trimming stripped 6 bases from V and 7 bases from J, with 13 bases between. This CDR3 contains 13 residues. Germline V lookup: CDR1 SNHLY, CDR2 FYNNEI. The CDR3 reads CASRVGGWNEQFF. The DNA for the CDR3 is TGTGCCAGCAGGGTGGGGGGTTGGAATGAGCAGTTCTTC.

The rearrangement links TRBV7-9 to TRBJ1-1, with D unclear. The germline V gene encodes CDR1 SEHNR and CDR2 FQNEAQ (reference sequence). CDR3 length equals 12 residues. Deletions cut 2 bases from V and 7 bases from J, with 8 bases between. This CDR3 reads CASSLSGFEAFF. Here the CDR3 DNA reads TGTGCCAGCAGCTTATCAGGTTTTGAAGCTTTCTTT.

CDR3 sequence (DNA): TGTGCCAGCAGCCGGGGTCTGGGCTCCTATAATTCACCCCTCCACTTT. This translates into CASSRGLGSYNSPLHF. The V and J genes are TRBV7-2 and TRBJ1-6; D is uncertain. Germline CDR1 is SGHTA and CDR2 is FQGNSA. V was pared by 5 bases and J by 0 bases, with 11 bases between. The CDR3 spans 16 residues.

The rearrangement joins TRBV7-6 to TRBJ2-7; 11 bases agree with TRBD2. The germline V gene has CDR1 SGHVS and CDR2 FNYEAQ. The J segment lost 2 bases and the V segment lost 4 bases, leaving 4 bases of the junction unmatched. The length of the CDR3 is 15 residues. The DNA for the CDR3 is TGTGCCAGCAGCTCGCCTAGCGGGGGGACCTACGAGCAGTACTTC. This translates into CASSSPSGGTYEQYF.

The chain links TRBV30 to TRBJ1-5, with TRBD1 as a possible D gene (5 bases). The CDR3 is 14 residues long. Germline V gives CDR1 GTSNPN, CDR2 SVGIG (reference sequence). V was cut by 0 bases and J by 3 bases, with 9 bases left in between. In nucleotides, the CDR3 is TGTGCCTGGAGTGTCGGCGGACACAATCAGCCCCAGCATTTT. Protein product: CAWSVGGHNQPQHF.

The rearrangement links TRBV6-6 to TRBJ2-5, with 11 positions matching TRBD1. Germline lookup yields CDR1 MNHNY and CDR2 SVGAGI (reference sequence). The CDR3 spans 15 residues. Losses at the gene ends were 0 bases for V and 4 bases for J; bases not matched to a gene: 1. The CDR3 loop is CASSYSGTGGETQYF. The DNA of the CDR3 is TGTGCCAGCAGTTACTCGGGGACAGGGGGAGAGACCCAGTACTTC.